This is a list of T cell receptor beta chains from one sample in a study of blood T cell repertoires in COVID-19. The protocol was immunoSEQ multiplex PCR, while the TCRdb copy is restricted to in-frame clones and leaves out a portion. The data hold some 220,000 clones, with more than 80% observed a single time. Sequencing was performed on PBMCs or T cells enriched from blood (not recorded which). The receptors come from a woman aged 18-29 years in a cohort exposed to, infected with or recovered from COVID-19 (not recorded which). The conserved cysteine and the conserved F or W are not part of the CDR3 here.

v_gene: TRBV30
CDR3aa: AWIVGSGFDGYT

v_gene: TRBV3-1/TRBV3-2
CDR3aa: ASSSRTTGYYGYT

v_gene: TRBV3-1/TRBV3-2
CDR3aa: ASSQDPDSGSSTDTQY

v_gene: TRBV5-4
CDR3aa: ASSLAEGVAGGPGYNEQF

v_gene: TRBV24-1
CDR3aa: ATSDPGLGASTDTQY

v_gene: TRBV3-1/TRBV3-2
CDR3aa: ASSPRQGALYEQY

v_gene: TRBV19
CDR3aa: ASTPGGSNQPQH

v_gene: TRBV5-4
CDR3aa: ASSLASDRFTDTQY

v_gene: TRBV7-6
CDR3aa: ASSSTTLAGGPTEQY

v_gene: TRBV19
CDR3aa: ASSLTGTVNEKLF

v_gene: TRBV5-1
CDR3aa: ASSLGTGDNRYTEAF

v_gene: TRBV7-9
CDR3aa: ASSGQGAEQF

v_gene: TRBV11-2
CDR3aa: ASSPDRVYEQY

v_gene: TRBV25-1
CDR3aa: ASSEASGDWSLDTQY

v_gene: TRBV11-2
CDR3aa: ASSLMADRVDYGYT

v_gene: TRBV11-2
CDR3aa: ASSLTSESSYEQY

v_gene: TRBV18
CDR3aa: ASSPSALWPGEKYEQY

v_gene: TRBV5-4
CDR3aa: ASSLEGMGYGYT

v_gene: TRBV15
CDR3aa: ATSQGYNTEAF

v_gene: TRBV18
CDR3aa: ASSPPSTGELF

v_gene: TRBV23-1
CDR3aa: ASSQSYGQGNSNQPQH

v_gene: TRBV27
CDR3aa: ASSSPGTGPNTEAF

v_gene: TRBV2
CDR3aa: ASSDAGQGPYEQY

v_gene: TRBV7-9
CDR3aa: ASSLALEGREKLF

v_gene: TRBV7-3
CDR3aa: ASSRQAGETETQY

v_gene: TRBV2
CDR3aa: ASSEAPPPDQPQH

v_gene: TRBV5-4
CDR3aa: ASSRDNNEQF

v_gene: TRBV6-5
CDR3aa: ASSYSREEGDTQY

v_gene: TRBV7-9
CDR3aa: ASNRQPNTEAF

v_gene: TRBV7-8
CDR3aa: ASSLVDRAEAF

v_gene: TRBV6-5
CDR3aa: ASSYLGTGGAYEQY

v_gene: TRBV27
CDR3aa: ASSLTRETSTDTQY

v_gene: TRBV19
CDR3aa: ASTSTGTGYT

v_gene: TRBV2
CDR3aa: ASSPDRGTF

v_gene: TRBV2
CDR3aa: ASSLGQGSSYEQY

v_gene: TRBV4-1
CDR3aa: ASSRQGQGRNTEAF

v_gene: TRBV24-1
CDR3aa: ATSDLGRGTSTDTQY

v_gene: TRBV15
CDR3aa: ATSFGLAGGLEQY

v_gene: TRBV29-1
CDR3aa: SVVPLDRVVETQY

v_gene: TRBV18
CDR3aa: ASSPPGAGRDGPQH

v_gene: TRBV28
CDR3aa: ASRKADRGEEKLF